This TCR beta chain was identified during a study of identical twins. Study results and caveats: Low generation-probability sequences were in excess among twin-shared out-of-frame alpha sequences. With monozygotic twins, out-of-frame TCR alpha sharing exceeded what models estimated. One should note that invariant MAIT and iNKT cells could partly confound zero-insertion analyses.

The V segment lost 0 bases and the J segment 3 bases; nucleotides outside the gene matches: 1. This CDR3 spans 15 amino acids. Germline-derived CDR1 and CDR2 are LNHDA and SQIVND (reference sequence). cDNA carried unique molecular identifiers, and a universal primer site was added by template switching. Each CDR3 protein gets one entry after TCRdb re-called the 5' RACE reads with MiXCR. This table holds a few hundred thousand distinct CDR3 sequences, roughly 9.9% found once. This clonotype has only a few counts. The antigen is not known. These data were also reused for a study on yellow fever vaccine responses in identical twins.

The sequenced sample was PBMCs. This TCR was sampled from a woman aged 18-29 years in good health. J is TRBJ2-3 and V is TRBV19; 9 nucleotides line up with TRBD1. CDR3: CASSIEDRGTDTQYF. CDR3 coding DNA: TGTGCCAGTAGTATAGAGGACAGGGGAACAGATACGCAGTATTTT.